Sequencing of this T cell receptor (beta chain) was carried out in a study of T cell responses to AZD1222 COVID-19 vaccine. V was clipped by 2 bases and J by 3 bases, with 10 bases between them. The CDR3 totals 14 residues. The germline gives CDR1 SGHVS, CDR2 FNYEAQ. Study-wide results and caveats: Donors skewed white British and female; clonal diversity was possibly underestimated. Baseline seropositives among AZD1222 recipients totaled only six. The study found Spike-specific TCR breadth and depth rose after two AZD1222 doses.

TCRdb's copy holds only in-frame clones and misses some; the assay was immunoSEQ multiplex PCR. The sample has 150,000 or so clones, 86% seen once. Details on this clone: The antigen is unknown.

The clonotype was recovered from an adult in good health. This chain links TRBV7-6 with TRBJ1-1; D call uncertain. Here the sequenced sample was peripheral blood, taken on day 0 of MenACWY control vaccination. The CDR3 sequence is CASSLTSGDTEAFF. The CDR3 nucleotides are TGTGCCAGCAGCTTAACCTCGGGAGACACTGAAGCTTTCTTT.